This T cell receptor (beta chain) was captured in a study of cytomegalovirus exposure and HLA in healthy donors (dated by TCRdb to the late 2010s). About the full investigation: According to a later analysis, the roughly 120 validation repertoires were produced on the same platform as the 600 to 850 repertoires of the first cohort. To predict cytomegalovirus infection status, the study brought together high-throughput TCR immunosequencing, statistical association of individual TCRs with disease status, and machine learning. The study was designed to test whether signatures of past pathogen exposure could be identified by cataloging public T cell receptors. Besides the first cohort of under 700 subjects, a separate validation cohort made up of about 120 different subjects was used.

Library preparation used the immunoSEQ multiplex PCR assay. The paper's processing steps were these. A statistical classification framework was developed to diagnose cytomegalovirus status using the catalog of TCR beta chain sequences. As stored in TCRdb, this immuneACCESS dataset retains in-frame rearrangements with V and J assigned. A fraction of the clones does not appear; measured against another copy, unresolved V genes explain less than half of the discrepancy, and the remainder lacks a known reason. Clone size and the V and J calls come from that table; the DNA yielded D and trimming. A total of 160,000 or so clones appear in this sample, approximately 90% of them only once. 3% of the sample is taken by the ten largest. Points the paper makes about the study in general: Subsequent analysis determined that TCRs grouped into clusters in the first cohort also showed a tendency toward co-occurrence across the roughly 110 validation repertoires, and 90% to 95% of cluster scores exceeded 0. The classifier was reported to diagnose cytomegalovirus status with high specificity and sensitivity in both the original and validation cohorts. In the study, some 180 TCR beta chains were listed as associated with cytomegalovirus. A few of the identified cytomegalovirus-associated TCR beta chains were confirmed in vitro to be specific for cytomegalovirus antigens. The authors suggested that the approach could potentially be extended to other disease states and immunological phenotypes. Across donors, most TCR sequences were observed very rarely, whereas some public TCRs were present in many individuals. A later analysis lacked HLA typing for the validation cohort, so it scored co-occurrence in that cohort across all 110 or so repertoires.

Separate from the roughly 700-subject first cohort, the validation cohort of roughly 120 subjects was the group to which the donors belonged. The cysteine opens and the phenylalanine closes a CDR3 of 15 amino acids. Only the CDR3 region is kept as DNA, spanning 45 bases read in frame from base 1. As encoded in the germline V gene, CDR1 is MNHEY while CDR2 is SVGAGI. A distance of 13 bases separates the germline ends of V and J, which lose 2 bases and 3 bases respectively. Turning to this clone: Its cognate antigen has yet to be identified. Base qualities are not at hand, and no much larger clone is one base apart.

Material for sequencing was PBMCs. This clonotype originated in a man younger than 35 in good health and CMV-seronegative. The rearranged segments are TRBV6-5 and TRBJ2-5; tentative D gene TRBD2, with 7 bases matching. The DNA is TGTGCCAGCAGTTACCCGGGGGGCGGGGAAGAGACCCAGTACTTC. Its protein is CASSYPGGGEETQYF.